This T cell receptor beta chain was documented in a study of shared clonotypes between healthy human individuals. CDR3 size: 15 residues. Per germline, CDR1 LNHDA and CDR2 SQIVND (reference sequence). V dropped 6 bases and J dropped 5; count of bases not matched to a gene: 6. Worth noting for this clone: Its antigen is as yet unknown.

For sorted subsets, approximately 0.2 ug DNA per replicate equaled tens of thousands of T cell genomes. How the authors handled the data: ImmunoSEQ output lacked quality scores and full-length reads, limiting matched filtering. TCRdb keeps only in-frame clones here, not all; method: immunoSEQ multiplex PCR. V and J calls and clone size are given by that table; D and trimming were obtained from the DNA. The table shows roughly 2.4 million clones, with roughly 95% occurring only once. Overall study findings and caveats: On the whole, naive subsets had larger estimated richness than memory subsets had.

This TCR was sampled from a man younger than 35 in good health. Sequencing was performed on naive CD4+ T cells sorted from blood. The subset denotes: CD45RA+ positively selected. This chain links TRBV19 with TRBJ1-4; TRBD1 agrees at 10 bases. The CDR3 DNA reads TGTGCCAGTAGCCTGACAGGGGGCCCCAATGAAAAACTGTTTTTT. Translating it yields CASSLTGGPNEKLFF.